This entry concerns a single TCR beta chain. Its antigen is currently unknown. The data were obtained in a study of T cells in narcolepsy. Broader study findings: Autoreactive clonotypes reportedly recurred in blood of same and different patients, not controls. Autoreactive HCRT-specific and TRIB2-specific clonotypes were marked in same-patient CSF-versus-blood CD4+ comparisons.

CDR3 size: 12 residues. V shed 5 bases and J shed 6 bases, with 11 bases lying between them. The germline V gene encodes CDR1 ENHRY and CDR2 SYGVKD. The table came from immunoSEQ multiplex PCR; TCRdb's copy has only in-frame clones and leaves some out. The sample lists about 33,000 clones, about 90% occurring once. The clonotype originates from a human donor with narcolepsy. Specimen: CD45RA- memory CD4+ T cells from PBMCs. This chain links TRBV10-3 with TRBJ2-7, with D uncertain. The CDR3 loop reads CAISQRVREQYF. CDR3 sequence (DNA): TGTGCCATCAGTCAAAGGGTACGCGAGCAGTACTTC.